This T cell receptor (beta chain) came from a study of shared clonotypes between healthy human individuals. The overall study: Researchers assigned three CD4 naive, three CD4 memory, two CD8 naive and one CD8 memory plate to each donor. Findings and limits, study-wide: Sharing across four donors was seen in 4% to 6.5% of naive CD4 clonotypes.

Naive CD8 cells were CD45RO-negative, positively selected for CCR7, excluding terminally differentiated effector memory CD45RA+ cells. Adults of Caucasian background living in Nashville, Tennessee made up all donors. Germline CDR1 SGHNT, CDR2 YENEEA. V was shortened by 8 bases and J by 8 bases, with 13 bases between the two germline ends. The CDR3 has 12 amino acids. Genomic DNA belonging to each subset was distributed in equal measure over several immunoSEQ plates. The data were produced by immunoSEQ multiplex PCR, yet TCRdb's version contains in-frame clones alone and is incomplete. The sample lists roughly 770,000 clones, just over 95% seen once, with about 0.25% in the top ten. In regard to this clone: As yet, its antigen is unknown.

This rearrangement joins TRBV11-3 to TRBJ2-1; D ambiguous. The sample was naive CD8+ T cells sorted from blood. The TCR sequence derives from a man in his thirties or forties in good health. CDR3 loop: CASAEYRDEQFF. As DNA, the CDR3 is TGTGCCAGCGCCGAGTATCGGGATGAGCAGTTCTTC.